This TCR beta chain is from a study of shared clonotypes between healthy human individuals. Positive CCR7 selection of CD45RO-negative cells yielded the naive CD8 cells, and terminally differentiated effector memory CD45RA+ cells were excluded. This was a deep-level run. This table comes from immunoSEQ multiplex PCR, and its TCRdb copy is limited to in-frame clones, with some not included. The repertoire holds some 2,000,000 clones, with about 95% as singletons. The germline V gene has CDR1 SGHAT and CDR2 FQNNGV. This CDR3 is built from 14 residues. The ends were cut back, 1 base at V and 7 bases at J, with 11 bases in the middle.

The sequenced sample consisted of naive CD8+ T cells sorted from blood. This TCR derives from a man between 18 and 35 years old in good health. The chain recombines TRBV11-2 with TRBJ2-1; weak D call: TRBD2 (5 bases). DNA for the CDR3: TGTGCCAGCAGCTTAGTTCGGGATTGGAATGAGCAGTTCTTC. Encoded protein: CASSLVRDWNEQFF. Filled out from reference TRBV11-2 and TRBJ2-1, the complete variable domain reads EAGVAQSPRYKIIEKRQSVAFWCNPISGHATLYWYQQILGQGPKLLIQFQNNGVVDDSQLPKDRFSAERLKGVDSTLKIQPAKLEDSAVYLCASSLVRDWNEQFFGPGTRLTVL.